The 23 T cell receptor beta chains listed next were all sequenced from one sample in a study of blood T cell repertoires in COVID-19. The repertoire was sequenced with immunoSEQ multiplex PCR; TCRdb's copy has only in-frame clones and lacks some. Here the sample spans around 54,000 clones, just over 90% being singletons. Sequencing was done on a sample of peripheral blood. Receptors were obtained from a woman aged 35 to 49 with active COVID-19.

This clone was seen just once. The chain links TRBV11-3 to TRBJ2-1, with D perhaps TRBD1 (6 bases). Between the trimmed V and J ends, which lost 1 base and 9 bases, there was a span of 16 bases. CDR3 length: 15 residues. Germline CDR1 SGHNT, CDR2 YENEEA. CDR3 protein: CASSLGGPHAGEQFF. The CDR3 DNA follows: TGTGCCAGCAGCTTAGGGGGGCCACACGCAGGTGAGCAGTTCTTC.

The chain combines TRBV7-2 with TRBJ2-3, with TRBD2 matching 9 bases. The V gene end was trimmed by 1 base and the J gene end by 0 bases; junction bases not matched to a gene: 8. Germline CDR1 SGHTA, CDR2 FQGNSA. There are 18 residues in the CDR3. For the CDR3, the DNA is TGTGCCAGCAGCTTAGAGGGCGGGGGGGCCACTAGCACAGATACGCAGTATTTT. Translating it yields CASSLEGGGATSTDTQYF.

The rearrangement uses TRBV5-5 and TRBJ1-1; unclear D gene. The CDR3 spans 13 residues. The germline V gene has CDR1 SGHKS and CDR2 YYEKEE (reference sequence). V lost 0 bases and J lost 3, with 6 bases in between. CDR3 loop: CASSLGADTEAFF. CDR3 DNA: TGTGCCAGCAGCTTGGGGGCCGACACTGAAGCTTTCTTT.

V usage is TRBV7-2 and J usage is TRBJ1-2, with D uncertain. CDR1 is SGHTA, CDR2 FQGNSA, per germline. The V and J ends lost 0 bases and 8 bases respectively, with 13 bases between them. The CDR3 has 14 amino acids. The CDR3 coding sequence is TGTGCCAGCAGCTTAGCGGTGCAGAACGGGGGCTACACCTTC. Its translation: CASSLAVQNGGYTF.

This clone was counted between two and nine times. The chain is built from TRBV11-3 and TRBJ2-7; D remains unclear. CDR1 and CDR2 (germline): SGHNT, YENEEA. The CDR3 spans 13 residues. V was pared by 5 bases and J by 4 bases, with 12 bases between. Here the CDR3 reads CASSLAMSYEQYF. The CDR3 DNA reads TGTGCCAGCAGCCTGGCAATGTCGTACGAGCAGTACTTC.

This chain uses TRBV13 with TRBJ1-1, with D perhaps matching TRBD1 (6 bases). Trimming cost V 5 bases and J 3 bases, with 10 bases left between them. The CDR3 contains 13 residues. CDR1 and CDR2 (germline): PRHDT, FYEKMQ (reference sequence). DNA for the CDR3: TGTGCCAGCAGCCTGAACAGGGACACTGAAGCTTTCTTT. It yields the protein CASSLNRDTEAFF.

The chain links TRBV19 to TRBJ1-2; 8 bases fit TRBD1. The germline CDR1 and CDR2 sequences are LNHDA and SQIVND (reference sequence). CDR3 length equals 13 residues. The V segment lost 6 bases and the J segment 4 bases; nucleotides outside the gene matches: 4. The CDR3 protein is CASSDRGRYGYTF. CDR3 coding DNA: TGTGCCAGTAGCGACAGGGGCCGCTATGGCTACACCTTC.

The V and J genes are TRBV5-1 and TRBJ2-3; 12 positions agree with TRBD2. The CDR3 loop spans 21 amino acids. Germline CDR1 is SGHRS and CDR2 is YFSETQ. The V gene end was trimmed by 1 base and the J gene end by 6 bases; junction bases not matched to a gene: 21. The CDR3: CASSLSLGLAGGPLVRDTQYF. In DNA, the CDR3 is TGCGCCAGCAGCTTGAGCTTGGGGCTAGCGGGGGGGCCCCTGGTCCGCGATACGCAGTATTTT.

This clone has only one observation. This chain links TRBV10-1 with TRBJ1-2; maybe TRBD1 (5 bases). Per germline, CDR1 WNHNN and CDR2 SYGVQD (reference sequence). This CDR3 spans 11 amino acids. In nucleotides, the CDR3 is TGCCCGGGGGTCGAACCCTATGGCTACACCTTC. It yields the protein CPGVEPYGYTF.

The genes are TRBV30 and TRBJ2-7; 7 positions agree with TRBD1. CDR1 is GTSNPN and CDR2 is SVGIG in the germline V gene (reference sequence). The V gene end was trimmed by 6 bases and the J gene end by 0 bases; junction bases not matched to a gene: 5. This CDR3 is 13 amino acids long. The CDR3 spells CACPDRSSYEQYF. CDR3 nucleotide sequence: TGTGCCTGTCCGGACAGGAGCTCCTACGAGCAGTACTTC.

In its sample, this clone was seen a few times. This sequence joins TRBV7-9 and TRBJ2-1, with 9 positions matching TRBD2. Trimming at V came to 6 bases and at J to 0 bases, leaving 3 bases not matched to a gene. The CDR3 spans 15 residues. CDR1 is SEHNR and CDR2 is FQNEAQ in the germline V gene (reference sequence). CDR3 in amino acids: CASRGAGGSYNEQFF. The CDR3 nucleotides are TGTGCCAGCAGGGGAGCGGGGGGCTCCTACAATGAGCAGTTCTTC. The entire variable domain, with the rest obtained from reference TRBV7-9 and TRBJ2-1, is as follows: DTGVSQNPRHKITKRGQNVTFRCDPISEHNRLYWYRQTLGQGPEFLTYFQNEAQLEKSRLLSDRFSAERPKGSFSTLEIQRTEQGDSAMYLCASRGAGGSYNEQFFGPGTRLTVL.

This chain uses TRBV7-2 with TRBJ2-7; D gene uncertain. Trimming pared 4 bases from V and 6 bases from J, leaving 13 bases between. There are 13 residues in the CDR3. Germline lookup yields CDR1 SGHTA and CDR2 FQGNSA. CDR3 residues: CASSSVTLGEQYF. CDR3 sequence (DNA): TGTGCCAGCAGCTCTGTGACTTTGGGCGAGCAGTACTTC. Together with reference TRBV7-2 and TRBJ2-7, the CDR3 gives the full variable domain: GAGVSQSPSNKVTEKGKDVELRCDPISGHTALYWYRQSLGQGLEFLIYFQGNSAPDKSGLPSDRFSAERTGGSVSTLTIQRTQQEDSAVYLCASSSVTLGEQYFGPGTRLTVT.

DNA of the CDR3: TGTGCCAGCAGCGTAGGTCCTGTTGATGAAAAACTGTTTTTT. Translation gives CASSVGPVDEKLFF. V and J are TRBV9 and TRBJ1-4, with D unresolved. Germline assignment: CDR1 SGDLS and CDR2 YYNGEE. The V and J ends lost 0 bases and 6 bases respectively, with 9 bases between them. The CDR3 extends over 14 amino acids.

This clone was seen once. The V and J genes are TRBV2 and TRBJ2-1, with no clear D. The V end was cut by 4 bases, the J end by 9 bases, with 16 bases between. The germline gives CDR1 SNHLY, CDR2 FYNNEI. CDR3 length: 14 amino acids. DNA of the CDR3: TGTGCCAGCAGTGTCACGAAGCCGCATAGTGAGCAGTTCTTC. Amino acid sequence: CASSVTKPHSEQFF.

V usage is TRBV6-1 and J usage is TRBJ2-3; 11 nucleotides align to TRBD2. The length of the CDR3 is 16 residues. Germline V gene data show CDR1 as MNHNS and CDR2 as SASEGT. J gave up 3 bases and V 4 bases, and 6 bases lay outside the gene matches. The DNA for the CDR3 is TGTGCCAGCAGTGTCTATCCTAGCGGGGGGACAGATACGCAGTATTTT. This translates into CASSVYPSGGTDTQYF.

V gene TRBV18 combines with J gene TRBJ2-2; 10 positions agree with TRBD1. The germline V gene encodes CDR1 KGHSH and CDR2 LQKENI. The CDR3 length is 16 residues. The ends lost 4 bases at V and 4 bases at J; junction bases unmatched: 6. CDR3 residues: CASSLTGGAGTGELFF. The CDR3 nucleotides read TGTGCCAGCTCACTGACAGGGGGCGCAGGCACCGGGGAGCTGTTTTTT.

CDR3 in DNA: TGTGCCAGCAGCCAAGTCCAGGGGTGGACTGAAGCTTTCTTT. Translating gives CASSQVQGWTEAFF. This chain uses TRBV3-1 (or the pseudogene TRBV3-2) with TRBJ1-1; D possibly corresponds to TRBD1 (6 bases). This CDR3 is built from 14 residues. From germline, CDR1 is LGHDT and CDR2 YNNKEL (reference sequence). V was cut by 1 base and J by 5 bases, with 11 bases left in between.

The rearrangement uses TRBV5-6 and TRBJ1-2, with D uncertain. Germline values: CDR1 SGHDT, CDR2 YYEEEE. Trimming removed 7 bases at V and 12 bases at J, with 16 bases between. The CDR3 covers 11 residues. Here the CDR3 DNA reads TGTGCCAGCCGACAAATTCTTTGCGACACCTTC. Translation gives CASRQILCDTF. The entire variable domain, with the rest obtained from reference TRBV5-6 and TRBJ1-2, is as follows: DAGVTQSPTHLIKTRGQQVTLRCSPKSGHDTVSWYQQALGQGPQFIFQYYEEEERQRGNFPDRFSGHQFPNYSSELNVNALLLGDSALYLCASRQILCDTFGSGTRLTVV.

The chain uses TRBV6-6 and TRBJ1-3; 7 nucleotides line up with TRBD1. V was pared by 9 bases and J by 6 bases, with 17 bases of the junction left unmatched. Germline loops: CDR1 MNHNY, CDR2 SVGAGI (reference sequence). This CDR3 contains 16 residues. CDR3 nucleotide sequence: TGTGCCAGTAACCTGGGACAGATGTCCTACCAAAACACCATATATTTT. This translates into CASNLGQMSYQNTIYF.

CDR3: CASSEFSGGAADTQYF. CDR3 coding DNA: TGTGCCAGCAGTGAATTTAGCGGGGGGGCCGCAGATACGCAGTATTTT. This rearrangement joins TRBV6-1 to TRBJ2-3; 11 nucleotides match TRBD2. Germline V CDR1 and CDR2: MNHNS, SASEGT. V was pared by 2 bases and J by 4 bases, with 5 bases of the junction left unmatched. This CDR3 has 16 amino acids.

This rearrangement joins TRBV6-5 to TRBJ1-4; D might be TRBD1 (5 bases). Germline V lookup: CDR1 MNHEY, CDR2 SVGAGI. This CDR3 is 15 amino acids long. Trimming cost V 0 bases and J 7 bases, with 12 bases left between them. CDR3 loop: CASSYSAGVGEKLFF. CDR3 sequence (DNA): TGTGCCAGCAGTTACTCGGCGGGGGTGGGTGAAAAACTGTTTTTT.

V gene TRBV5-6 combines with J gene TRBJ2-3; D is perhaps TRBD2 (6 bases). The CDR3 extends over 18 amino acids. V was pared by 2 bases and J by 4 bases, with 23 bases between. Germline V gene lookup returns CDR1 SGHDT and CDR2 YYEEEE. CDR3 DNA: TGTGCCAGCAGCTTTGTGGGTCGGGGTCGACTAGGCGCAGATACGCAGTATTTT. It yields the protein CASSFVGRGRLGADTQYF.

The chain is built from TRBV7-2 and TRBJ2-5; the match to TRBD2 covers 10 bases. Trimming cost V 5 bases and J 3 bases; bases outside gene matches: 6. This CDR3 is 15 amino acids long. Germline V gene lookup returns CDR1 SGHTA and CDR2 FQGNSA. This chain's CDR3 is CASSPGTSAKETQYF. DNA for the CDR3: TGTGCCAGCAGCCCCGGGACTAGCGCCAAAGAGACCCAGTACTTC.